Following are 32 T cell receptor beta chains from one sample sequenced in a study of T cell therapy after organ transplantation. The protocol was immunoSEQ multiplex PCR, while the TCRdb copy is restricted to in-frame clones and leaves out a portion. The table includes about 6,000 clones, just under 75% detected once. As for time point: 4-8 weeks after completion of therapy. These TCRs are of unknown antigen specificity. The sequencing used CD8+ T cells from blood, collected after autologous CMV-specific T cell therapy. Source of these receptors: a human patient who had received a solid organ transplant and had CMV disease. Some T cells may be transferred from the graft donor.

This clone occurred a few times. The chain is built from TRBV28 and TRBJ2-6; a possible D gene is TRBD2 (5 bases). V lost 8 bases and J lost 4, with 9 bases in between. The CDR3 extends over 13 amino acids. CDR1 MDHEN and CDR2 SYDVKM come from the germline V gene. As DNA, the CDR3 is TGTGCCAGCGGAGGCGAGGGGGCCAACGTCCTGACTTTC. It encodes CASGGEGANVLTF.

The sample holds one count of this clone. This chain connects TRBV19 to TRBJ2-2; D is uncertain. The CDR3 sequence is 13 residues long. Germline V CDR1 and CDR2: LNHDA, SQIVND (reference sequence). The V end lost 1 base, the J end lost 4 bases, and 4 bases lay between the germline ends. The CDR3 is CASSIASTGELFF. DNA of the CDR3: TGTGCCAGTAGTATAGCTAGCACCGGGGAGCTGTTTTTT.

This chain connects TRBV5-1 to TRBJ2-5; tentatively, D is TRBD2 (6 bases). V was shortened by 6 bases and J by 2 bases, with 17 bases between the two germline ends. This CDR3 has 15 amino acids. Germline lookup yields CDR1 SGHRS and CDR2 YFSETQ. The chain's CDR3 is CASTLRAGWQETQYF. Here the CDR3 DNA reads TGCGCCAGCACATTGCGGGCGGGGTGGCAAGAGACCCAGTACTTC.

V gene TRBV7-9 combines with J gene TRBJ2-1; D may be TRBD1 (5 bases). This CDR3 has 15 amino acids. Germline values: CDR1 SEHNR, CDR2 FQNEAQ (reference sequence). V lost 5 bases and J 7 bases, leaving 18 bases between the germline ends. The CDR3 here is CASSPERGYRNEQFF. The CDR3 DNA follows: TGTGCCAGCAGCCCAGAAAGGGGCTATCGGAATGAGCAGTTCTTC.

The rearrangement joins TRBV30 to TRBJ2-1; no clear D. This CDR3 is 15 amino acids long. CDR1 is GTSNPN and CDR2 is SVGIG in the germline V gene (reference sequence). Trimming pared 1 base from V and 0 bases from J, leaving 10 bases between. The CDR3 protein is CAWSEGSSSYNEQFF. The CDR3 DNA is TGTGCCTGGAGTGAAGGCTCGAGCTCCTACAATGAGCAGTTCTTC.

This clone has only a few counts. The chain carries TRBV7-4 and TRBJ2-3; 9 bases are shared with TRBD2. The CDR3 is 16 residues long. V was pared by 5 bases and J by 6 bases, with 12 bases of the junction left unmatched. Germline V CDR1 and CDR2: SGHVT, SQSDAQ. The CDR3 DNA is TGTGCCAGCAGCACCATACTAGCGGGTATAGCGGATACGCAGTATTTT. Its translation is CASSTILAGIADTQYF.

The chain joins TRBV2 to TRBJ1-4, with unresolved D. Germline values: CDR1 SNHLY, CDR2 FYNNEI. The length of the CDR3 is 16 residues. V shed 6 bases and J shed 8 bases, with 22 bases lying between them. This CDR3 reads CASSPGTSPSGEKLFF. The CDR3 DNA sequence: TGTGCCAGCAGCCCCGGAACCTCGCCTTCTGGGGAAAAACTGTTTTTT.

V is TRBV18 and J is TRBJ2-1; 8 bases agree with TRBD1. J was trimmed by 0 bases and V by 1 base; bases with no gene match: 5. The length of the CDR3 is 17 residues. Germline V gives CDR1 KGHSH, CDR2 LQKENI. The CDR3: CASSPRDRLSSYNEQFF. The CDR3 nucleotides read TGTGCCAGCTCACCACGGGACAGGCTGAGCTCCTACAATGAGCAGTTCTTC.

The chain is built from TRBV6-5 and TRBJ1-5; D call uncertain. This CDR3 contains 15 residues. Germline lookup yields CDR1 MNHEY and CDR2 SVGAGI. V was cut by 4 bases and J by 1 base, with 11 bases left in between. This CDR3 is CASSSLGFSNQPQHF. The CDR3 nucleotides are TGTGCCAGCAGTTCCCTGGGTTTCAGCAATCAGCCCCAGCATTTT.

J is TRBJ1-2 and V is TRBV19, with no clear D. The CDR3 is made up of 13 amino acids. Between the trimmed V and J ends, which lost 5 bases and 4 bases, there was a span of 11 bases. Germline V gene sequence: CDR1 LNHDA, CDR2 SQIVND (reference sequence). The DNA of the CDR3 is TGTGCCAGTAGTGTGGGGAAACTCTATGGCTACACCTTC. Residues: CASSVGKLYGYTF.

Within the sample, this clone is medium-sized. The genes are TRBV28 and TRBJ2-2, with 11 nucleotides matching TRBD1. Per the germline V gene, CDR1 is MDHEN and CDR2 is SYDVKM. With 4 bases clipped from V and 7 bases from J, the junction kept 11 bases outside the gene matches. The CDR3 sequence is 17 residues long. The CDR3 here is CASSSLPDRGLYGELFF. In DNA, the CDR3 is TGTGCCAGCAGTTCACTCCCGGACAGGGGGCTGTACGGGGAGCTGTTTTTT. The full variable domain, in which reference TRBV28 and TRBJ2-2 provide the parts outside the CDR3, is DVKVTQSSRYLVKRTGEKVFLECVQDMDHENMFWYRQDPGLGLRLIYFSYDVKMKEKGDIPEGYSVSREKKERFSLILESASTNQTSMYLCASSSLPDRGLYGELFFGEGSRLTVL.

The chain combines TRBV9 with TRBJ2-7, with D perhaps TRBD1 (5 bases). CDR3 length: 14 residues. Germline V gives CDR1 SGDLS, CDR2 YYNGEE. Trimming pared 0 bases from V and 4 bases from J, leaving 11 bases between. In DNA form, the CDR3 reads TGTGCCAGCAGCGTAGGGGCAGGGAATTACGAGCAGTACTTC. Translating gives CASSVGAGNYEQYF.

The chain uses TRBV7-9 and TRBJ1-4; TRBD1 matches at 8 bases. The CDR3 covers 15 residues. The germline gives CDR1 SEHNR, CDR2 FQNEAQ (reference sequence). V shed 3 bases, J shed 0 bases, and the junction held 0 bases outside the gene matches. The CDR3 DNA follows: TGTGCCAGCAGCTTGACAGGGGCAACTAATGAAAAACTGTTTTTT. Amino acid sequence: CASSLTGATNEKLFF.

V gene TRBV5-6 combines with J gene TRBJ2-1; 10 bases align to TRBD2. Germline V gene lookup returns CDR1 SGHDT and CDR2 YYEEEE. V shed 0 bases, J shed 0 bases, and the junction held 6 bases outside the gene matches. This CDR3 contains 18 residues. The CDR3 sequence: CASSLEGSGRSSYNEQFF. CDR3 DNA sequence: TGTGCCAGCAGCTTGGAAGGTAGCGGGAGGTCCTCCTACAATGAGCAGTTCTTC. Looking up the rest from reference TRBV5-6 and TRBJ2-1 gives the full variable domain: DAGVTQSPTHLIKTRGQQVTLRCSPKSGHDTVSWYQQALGQGPQFIFQYYEEEERQRGNFPDRFSGHQFPNYSSELNVNALLLGDSALYLCASSLEGSGRSSYNEQFFGPGTRLTVL.

This chain links TRBV28 with TRBJ1-6, with 7 bases identical to TRBD1. CDR3 length equals 13 residues. Germline CDR1 reads MDHEN; CDR2 reads SYDVKM. V lost 8 bases, J lost 7 bases, and 5 bases stayed unmatched. The CDR3 loop is CASGDSYNSPLHF. In nucleotides, the CDR3 is TGTGCCAGCGGGGACAGTTACAATTCACCCCTCCACTTT.

The V and J genes are TRBV29-1 and TRBJ2-7; no definite D call. This CDR3 comprises 15 residues. The V gene lost 3 bases and the J gene lost 0 bases, with 15 bases spanning the gap. From germline, CDR1 is SQVTM and CDR2 ANQGSEA. The CDR3 sequence is CSVEVSGSNSYEQYF. Written as DNA, the CDR3 is TGCAGCGTTGAGGTTTCTGGGTCAAACTCCTACGAGCAGTACTTC.

V and J are TRBV19 and TRBJ1-1, with D perhaps TRBD1 (6 bases). Trimming removed 1 base from V and 7 bases from J, with 7 bases in between. The germline CDR1 and CDR2 sequences are LNHDA and SQIVND (reference sequence). The CDR3 covers 12 residues. The CDR3 region is CASSIGTVEAFF. The CDR3, as DNA: TGTGCCAGTAGTATAGGGACAGTTGAAGCTTTCTTT.

The chain uses TRBV5-6 and TRBJ2-7; TRBD1 might be the D (5 bases). Trimming removed 0 bases at V and 7 bases at J, with 17 bases between. Germline V gene sequence: CDR1 SGHDT, CDR2 YYEEEE. The CDR3 extends over 15 amino acids. The CDR3 nucleotides read TGTGCCAGCAGCTTGGGGGGCAGGTCGGATGGGGAGCAGTACTTC. Protein product: CASSLGGRSDGEQYF.

The chain joins TRBV4-3 to TRBJ2-2, with D perhaps matching TRBD2 (7 bases). Germline CDR1 LGHNA, CDR2 YSLEER. The V and J ends lost 1 base and 5 bases respectively, with 14 bases between them. CDR3 size: 16 residues. The CDR3 reads CASSQGAGALTGELFF. In nucleotides, the CDR3 is TGCGCCAGCAGCCAAGGGGCGGGGGCCTTGACCGGGGAGCTGTTTTTT.

CDR3 amino acids: CATSRDSHNEQFF. CDR3 coding DNA: TGTGCCACCAGCAGAGACAGCCACAATGAGCAGTTCTTC. The chain combines TRBV15 with TRBJ2-1; D unclear. V was cut by 0 bases and J by 5 bases, with 5 bases left in between. Germline CDR1 and CDR2: LNHNV and YYDKDF (reference sequence). CDR3 size: 13 residues.

This clone was seen once. The chain is built from TRBV7-9 and TRBJ2-7; D may be TRBD1 (6 bases). Germline CDR1 and CDR2: SEHNR and FQNEAQ (reference sequence). V lost 5 bases and J lost 0, with 14 bases in between. This CDR3 spans 15 amino acids. The CDR3 loop reads CASSDPQTGSYEQYF. CDR3 sequence (DNA): TGTGCCAGCAGCGATCCCCAGACAGGCTCCTACGAGCAGTACTTC.

This clone is medium-sized by share. V and J are TRBV15 and TRBJ2-1, with D possibly TRBD2 on 5 matching bases. This CDR3 is built from 15 residues. Per the germline V gene, CDR1 is LNHNV and CDR2 is YYDKDF (reference sequence). V was clipped by 0 bases and J by 8 bases, with 14 bases between them. CDR3 coding DNA: TGTGCCACCAGCAGAGATCCCCCGGGAACCTATGAGCAGTTCTTC. This encodes CATSRDPPGTYEQFF.

The genes are TRBV11-3 and TRBJ2-1; 8 bases are shared with TRBD2. With 6 bases clipped from V and 7 bases from J, the junction kept 17 bases outside the gene matches. This CDR3 has 17 amino acids. Looked up from germline, CDR1 is SGHNT and CDR2 is YENEEA. The CDR3 DNA is TGTGCCAGCAGTCACCCCAGGGAAGCGGGACTAGGGAATGAGCAGTTCTTC. This gives the protein CASSHPREAGLGNEQFF.

The V gene is TRBV6-5, the J gene TRBJ2-7; 13 nucleotides match TRBD2. Trimming at V came to 6 bases and at J to 5 bases, leaving 7 bases not matched to a gene. The CDR3 length is 15 residues. Germline V CDR1 and CDR2: MNHEY, SVGAGI. The CDR3 sequence is CASRLGLAGLDEQYF. The CDR3 DNA is TGTGCCAGCAGACTGGGACTAGCGGGACTCGACGAGCAGTACTTC.

V gene TRBV7-9 combines with J gene TRBJ1-1; D uncertain. The V end lost 8 bases, the J end lost 0 bases, and 25 bases lay between the germline ends. This CDR3 region has 18 residues. Germline V gene sequence: CDR1 SEHNR, CDR2 FQNEAQ (reference sequence). The DNA of the CDR3 is TGTGCCAGCCCCCCTGGGGAATACGGAGACTTCATGAACACTGAAGCTTTCTTT. It translates to CASPPGEYGDFMNTEAFF.

By its share, this clone is medium-sized (0.01 to 0.1%). V and J are TRBV19 and TRBJ2-2; 8 bases align to TRBD1. Trimming removed 3 bases from V and 5 bases from J; junction bases left unmatched: 2. The germline V gene has CDR1 LNHDA and CDR2 SQIVND (reference sequence). This CDR3 comprises 14 residues. This chain's CDR3 is CASSMGQETGELFF. CDR3 DNA: TGTGCCAGTAGTATGGGACAGGAGACCGGGGAGCTGTTTTTT.

The rearrangement links TRBV7-7 to TRBJ2-5, with a possible D match to TRBD1 (5 bases). CDR3 size: 13 residues. The ends were cut back, 1 base at V and 4 bases at J, with 7 bases in the middle. Germline V gives CDR1 SSHAT, CDR2 FNYEAQ (reference sequence). The CDR3 loop reads CASSLGQRETQYF. The CDR3 nucleotides are TGTGCCAGCAGCTTAGGACAGCGAGAGACCCAGTACTTC.

This clone is labeled as medium-sized (0.01 to 0.1%). The chain links TRBV13 to TRBJ2-7; TRBD1 is a possible D gene (6 bases). The V and J ends lost 5 bases and 3 bases respectively, with 14 bases between them. Germline V lookup: CDR1 PRHDT, CDR2 FYEKMQ (reference sequence). The CDR3 contains 14 residues. CDR3 in DNA: TGTGCCAGCAGCCATCAGTACAGGGTCTACGAGCAGTACTTC. It specifies CASSHQYRVYEQYF.

This clone is categorized as medium-sized. The chain employs TRBV2 and TRBJ2-7; tentatively, D is TRBD2 (6 bases). Germline CDR1 SNHLY, CDR2 FYNNEI. Between the trimmed V and J ends, which lost 8 bases and 2 bases, there was a span of 13 bases. The CDR3 is made up of 13 amino acids. In DNA, the CDR3 is TGTGCCAGCCGGGACTTGGAACCCTACGAGCAGTACTTC. This encodes CASRDLEPYEQYF.

The J gene is TRBJ2-3, the V gene TRBV27; 11 bases align to TRBD2. Germline V gene sequence: CDR1 MNHEY, CDR2 SMNVEV (reference sequence). V lost 3 bases and J lost 2; bases outside the gene matches: 7. This CDR3 has 17 residues. For the CDR3, the DNA is TGTGCCAGCAGTTTGGTTGGGACTAGCGGTCCCACAGATACGCAGTATTTT. It codes for CASSLVGTSGPTDTQYF.

The V and J genes are TRBV5-4 and TRBJ2-7; the D gene is possibly TRBD2 (6 bases). Deletions cut 0 bases from V and 6 bases from J, with 16 bases between. The CDR3 runs 15 residues. Germline V lookup: CDR1 SGHNT, CDR2 YYREEE (reference sequence). The CDR3 protein is CASSLDAGSFGEQYF. CDR3 sequence (DNA): TGTGCCAGCAGCTTGGACGCGGGATCATTCGGCGAGCAGTACTTC.

The V gene is TRBV25-1, the J gene TRBJ2-7, with 11 nucleotides matching TRBD2. The V gene end was trimmed by 5 bases and the J gene end by 6 bases; junction bases not matched to a gene: 6. The germline CDR1 and CDR2 sequences are MGHDK and SYGVNS. This CDR3 is 14 amino acids long. For the CDR3, the DNA is TGTGCCAGCAGTAATAGCGGGAGGGCGGTCGAGCAGTACTTC. Amino acid sequence: CASSNSGRAVEQYF.